The present T cell receptor (beta chain) was sequenced within a study of shared clonotypes between healthy human individuals. From germline, CDR1 is GTSNPN and CDR2 SVGIG (reference sequence). Deletions cut 5 bases from V and 1 base from J, with 8 bases between. The CDR3 covers 12 residues. This clone was counted only a few times. The data were produced by immunoSEQ multiplex PCR, yet TCRdb's version contains in-frame clones alone and is incomplete. The sample consists of about 470,000 clones, around 79% of them appearing once. Sequenced sample: PBMCs. The TCR originated in a woman in her forties in good health. Some clones in this sample may be carry-over from other donors' samples. The chain combines TRBV30 with TRBJ2-5; D remains unclear. Here the CDR3 reads CAWAPGQETQYF. CDR3 nucleotides: TGTGCCTGGGCACCAGGCCAAGAGACCCAGTACTTC.